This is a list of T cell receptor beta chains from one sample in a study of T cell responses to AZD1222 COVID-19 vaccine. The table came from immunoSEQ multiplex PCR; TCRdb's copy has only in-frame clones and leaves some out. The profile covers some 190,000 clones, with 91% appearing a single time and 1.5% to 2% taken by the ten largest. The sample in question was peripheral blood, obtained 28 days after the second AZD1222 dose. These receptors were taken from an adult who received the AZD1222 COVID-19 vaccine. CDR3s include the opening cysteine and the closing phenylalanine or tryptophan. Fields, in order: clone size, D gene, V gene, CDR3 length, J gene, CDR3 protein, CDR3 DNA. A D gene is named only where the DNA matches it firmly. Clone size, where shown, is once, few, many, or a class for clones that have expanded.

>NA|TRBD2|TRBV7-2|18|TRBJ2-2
CASSSPSGRRTDNGELFF
TGTGCCAGCAGCTCGCCTAGCGGGCGGCGGACCGATAACGGGGAGCTGTTTTTT
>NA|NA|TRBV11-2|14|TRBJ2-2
CASSPRIDAGELFF
TGTGCCAGCAGCCCACGAATTGACGCCGGGGAGCTGTTTTTT
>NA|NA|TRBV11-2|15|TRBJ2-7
CASSLIPHDSYEQYF
TGTGCCAGCAGCTTAATCCCCCATGACAGCTACGAGCAGTACTTC
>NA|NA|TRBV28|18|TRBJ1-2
CASSLGAKWEQGNYGYTF
TGTGCCAGCAGTTTAGGTGCTAAGTGGGAACAGGGCAACTATGGCTACACCTTC
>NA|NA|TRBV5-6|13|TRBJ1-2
CASSLNRATGYTF
TGTGCCAGCAGCTTGAACAGGGCTACTGGCTACACCTTC
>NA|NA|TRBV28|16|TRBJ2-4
CASSSSGVGAKNIQYF
TGTGCCAGCAGTAGTTCAGGGGTTGGAGCCAAAAACATTCAGTACTTC
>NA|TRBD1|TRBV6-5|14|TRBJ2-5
CASSFTGGTETQYF
TGTGCCAGCAGTTTTACAGGGGGCACAGAGACCCAGTACTTC
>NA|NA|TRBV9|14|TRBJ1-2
CASSVRGRYDGYTF
TGTGCCAGCAGCGTACGGGGGAGGTACGATGGCTACACCTTC
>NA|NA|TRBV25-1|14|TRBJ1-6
CASAYMDSNSPLHF
TGTGCCAGCGCCTACATGGACAGTAATTCACCCCTCCACTTT
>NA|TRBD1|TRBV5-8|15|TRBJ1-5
CASSSGQGGGQPQHF
TGTGCCAGCAGCTCCGGACAGGGAGGGGGTCAGCCCCAGCATTTT
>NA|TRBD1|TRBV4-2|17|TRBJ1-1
CASSQTPGQIMNTEAFF
TGTGCCAGCAGCCAGACTCCGGGACAGATCATGAACACTGAAGCTTTCTTT
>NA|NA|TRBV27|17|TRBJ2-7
CASSFRQPLNLYYEQYF
TGTGCCAGCAGTTTTAGGCAGCCTCTCAATCTTTACTACGAGCAGTACTTC
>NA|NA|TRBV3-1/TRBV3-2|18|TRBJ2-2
CASSHSRLGAGNTGELFF
TGTGCCAGCAGCCATTCCAGGTTGGGGGCAGGGAACACCGGGGAGCTGTTTTTT
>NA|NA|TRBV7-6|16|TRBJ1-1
CASSLGGGSLNTEAFF
TGTGCCAGCAGCTTAGGGGGGGGGTCCCTGAACACTGAAGCTTTCTTT
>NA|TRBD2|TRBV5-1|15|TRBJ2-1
CASSLVGGSLNEQFF
TGCGCCAGCAGCTTGGTCGGCGGGAGTCTAAATGAGCAGTTCTTC
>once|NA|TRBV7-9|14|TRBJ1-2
CASSLSGDSGGYTF
TGTGCCAGCAGCTTATCAGGGGATTCGGGGGGCTACACCTTC
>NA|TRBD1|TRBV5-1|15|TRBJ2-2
CASSNGQGGTGELFF
TGCGCCAGCAGCAACGGACAGGGGGGCACCGGGGAGCTGTTTTTT
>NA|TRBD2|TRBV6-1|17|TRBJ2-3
CASSDGGGLAFTDTQYF
TGTGCCAGCAGTGATGGGGGGGGACTAGCGTTCACAGATACGCAGTATTTT
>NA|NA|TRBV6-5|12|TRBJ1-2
CASSTRTVGYTF
TGTGCCAGCAGTACCCGGACAGTTGGATACACCTTC
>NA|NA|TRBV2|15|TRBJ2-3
CASRSRGQGTDTQYF
TGTGCCAGCAGGTCGCGGGGGCAGGGAACAGATACGCAGTATTTT
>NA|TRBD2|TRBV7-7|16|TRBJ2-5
CASSRGLAGEWETQYF
TGTGCTAGCAGCCGAGGACTAGCGGGAGAGTGGGAGACCCAGTACTTC
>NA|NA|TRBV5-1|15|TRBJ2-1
CASSLDGLPYNEQFF
TGCGCCAGCAGCTTGGATGGACTACCTTACAATGAGCAGTTCTTC
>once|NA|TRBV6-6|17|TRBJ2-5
CASSHKTTRADGETQYF
TGTGCCAGCAGTCACAAAACGACGAGGGCAGATGGAGAGACCCAGTACTTC
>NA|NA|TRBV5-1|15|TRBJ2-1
CASTGGGTPYNEQFF
TGCGCCAGCACGGGGGGCGGGACACCATACAATGAGCAGTTCTTC
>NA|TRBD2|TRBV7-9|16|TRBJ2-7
CASSLAGLAGVHEQYF
TGTGCCAGCAGCTTAGCGGGACTAGCGGGAGTTCACGAGCAGTACTTC
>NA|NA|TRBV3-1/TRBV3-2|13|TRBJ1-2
CASSQGGGYGYTF
TGTGCCAGCAGCCAAGGCGGGGGGTATGGCTACACCTTC
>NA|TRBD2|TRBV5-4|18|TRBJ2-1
CASSLARTSWSSYNEQFF
TGTGCCAGCAGCTTGGCTCGGACTAGCTGGAGCTCCTACAATGAGCAGTTCTTC
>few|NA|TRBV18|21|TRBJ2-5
CASSPLGPGAKSKVYQETQYF
TGTGCCAGCTCACCACTGGGGCCGGGGGCGAAATCTAAAGTATACCAAGAGACCCAGTACTTC
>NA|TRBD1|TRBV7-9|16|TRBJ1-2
CASSVGQGAQDYGYTF
TGTGCCAGCAGCGTGGGACAGGGGGCGCAGGACTATGGCTACACCTTC
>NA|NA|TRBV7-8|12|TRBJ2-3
CASSLGEDTQYF
TGTGCCAGCAGCTTAGGGGAAGATACGCAGTATTTT
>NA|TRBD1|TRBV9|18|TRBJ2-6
CASSARQGPSSGANVLTF
TGTGCCAGCAGCGCTAGACAGGGTCCAAGCTCTGGGGCCAACGTCCTGACTTTC
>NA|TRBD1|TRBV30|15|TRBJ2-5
CAWGPPGTGIKTQYF
TGTGCCTGGGGGCCCCCCGGGACAGGGATAAAGACCCAGTACTTC
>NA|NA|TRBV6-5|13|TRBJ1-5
CASTGARNQPQHF
TGTGCCAGCACAGGGGCTCGCAATCAGCCCCAGCATTTT
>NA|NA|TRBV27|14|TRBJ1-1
CASSFRALKSEAFF
TGTGCCAGCAGTTTCCGGGCCCTGAAGAGTGAAGCTTTCTTT
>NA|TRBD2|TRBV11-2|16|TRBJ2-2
CASSLLTSRNTGELFF
TGTGCCAGCAGCTTACTGACTAGCCGGAACACCGGGGAGCTGTTTTTT
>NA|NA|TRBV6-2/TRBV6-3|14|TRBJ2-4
CASSYRGPYDIQYF
TGTGCCAGCAGTTATCGGGGACCCTATGACATTCAGTACTTC
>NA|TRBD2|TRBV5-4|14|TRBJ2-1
CASSFWGGFNEQFF
TGTGCCAGCAGCTTTTGGGGGGGATTCAATGAGCAGTTCTTC
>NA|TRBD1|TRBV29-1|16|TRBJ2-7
CSVAGTGVRPTYEQYF
TGCAGCGTTGCTGGGACAGGGGTACGACCCACCTACGAGCAGTACTTC
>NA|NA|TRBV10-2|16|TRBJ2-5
CASSERAPRVQETQYF
TGCGCCAGCAGTGAGAGGGCCCCCAGGGTCCAAGAGACCCAGTACTTC
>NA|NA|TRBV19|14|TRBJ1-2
CASINKAFNYGYTF
TGTGCCAGTATCAACAAGGCTTTTAACTATGGCTACACCTTC
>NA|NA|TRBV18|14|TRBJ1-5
CASSPGAGNQPQHF
TGTGCCAGCTCACCAGGGGCTGGAAATCAGCCCCAGCATTTT
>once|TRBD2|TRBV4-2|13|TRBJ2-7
CASSQTSRSEQYF
TGTGCCAGCAGCCAGACTAGCCGTAGCGAGCAGTACTTC
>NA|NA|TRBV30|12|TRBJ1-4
CAWSGAPEKLFF
TGTGCCTGGAGTGGGGCACCTGAAAAACTGTTTTTT
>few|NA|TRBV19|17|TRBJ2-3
CASSRPESRFLTDTQYF
TGTGCCAGTAGTCGCCCCGAGTCTAGGTTCCTCACAGATACGCAGTATTTT
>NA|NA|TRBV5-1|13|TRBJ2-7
CASSLDTPYEQYF
TGCGCCAGCAGCTTGGATACTCCCTACGAGCAGTACTTC
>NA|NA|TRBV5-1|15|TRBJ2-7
CASSSTQLNSGEQYF
TGCGCCAGCAGCTCAACTCAACTGAACTCGGGGGAGCAGTACTTC
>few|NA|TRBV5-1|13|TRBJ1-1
CASSLSRETEAFF
TGCGCCAGCAGCTTGAGCAGGGAGACTGAAGCTTTCTTT
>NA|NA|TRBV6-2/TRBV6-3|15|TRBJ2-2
CASSYPPGATGELFF
TGTGCCAGCAGTTACCCCCCCGGGGCAACCGGGGAGCTGTTTTTT